The 31 T cell receptor beta chains listed next were all sequenced from one sample in a study of cytomegalovirus exposure and HLA in healthy donors. The PCR ran on 60 Vbeta and 13 Jbeta primers. Profiling relied on immunoSEQ multiplex PCR, and the TCRdb table lists in-frame clones only, not all of them. The table lists roughly 180,000 clones, approximately 84% of them singletons. The sequencing sample was made of PBMCs. The source is a girl between 5 and 17 years old in good health and CMV-seropositive.

V and J are TRBV10-3 and TRBJ2-7; D possibly corresponds to TRBD2 (5 bases). This CDR3 spans 14 amino acids. Germline V gene sequence: CDR1 ENHRY, CDR2 SYGVKD. V was pared by 6 bases and J by 0 bases, with 12 bases between. CDR3 DNA sequence: TGTGCCATCAGGGGAGACGGCAGCTCCTACGAGCAGTACTTC. Translated: CAIRGDGSSYEQYF.

The chain combines TRBV5-1 with TRBJ1-1; 7 nucleotides agree with TRBD1. CDR1 and CDR2 (germline): SGHRS, YFSETQ. The CDR3 spans 15 residues. J gave up 5 bases and V 4 bases, and 11 bases lay outside the gene matches. DNA of the CDR3: TGCGCCAGCAGCATGACAGGGATCGGCGGTACTGAAGCTTTCTTT. Translated: CASSMTGIGGTEAFF. The full variable domain, in which reference TRBV5-1 and TRBJ1-1 provide the parts outside the CDR3, is KAGVTQTPRYLIKTRGQQVTLSCSPISGHRSVSWYQQTPGQGLQFLFEYFSETQRNKGNFPGRFSGRQFSNSRSEMNVSTLELGDSALYLCASSMTGIGGTEAFFGQGTRLTVV.

The rearrangement uses TRBV5-6 and TRBJ2-7; D perhaps matches TRBD1 (6 bases). The ends were cut back, 2 bases at V and 7 bases at J, with 13 bases in the middle. Looked up from germline, CDR1 is SGHDT and CDR2 is YYEEEE. This CDR3 is 13 amino acids long. CDR3 sequence: CASSLGGRGEQYF. DNA of the CDR3: TGTGCCAGCAGCTTAGGGGGTCGAGGAGAGCAGTACTTC.

This chain connects TRBV9 to TRBJ2-1; 10 nucleotides match TRBD2. The CDR3 runs to 14 residues. The germline V gene encodes CDR1 SGDLS and CDR2 YYNGEE. Trimming at V came to 1 base and at J to 6 bases, leaving 1 base not matched to a gene. In DNA form, the CDR3 reads TGTGCCAGCAGCGTACGGACTAGCGGCAATGAGCAGTTCTTC. As protein: CASSVRTSGNEQFF.

This clone was seen a few times. The J gene is TRBJ2-6, the V gene TRBV5-6; D may be TRBD2 (5 bases). The CDR3 covers 15 residues. Trimming took off 4 bases at V and 4 bases at J, with 12 bases between the two ends. CDR1 is SGHDT, CDR2 YYEEEE, per germline. CDR3 in DNA: TGTGCCAGCAGCCCCCTCCCGGGAGGGGCCAACGTCCTGACTTTC. Translating gives CASSPLPGGANVLTF. The entire variable domain, with the rest obtained from reference TRBV5-6 and TRBJ2-6, is as follows: DAGVTQSPTHLIKTRGQQVTLRCSPKSGHDTVSWYQQALGQGPQFIFQYYEEEERQRGNFPDRFSGHQFPNYSSELNVNALLLGDSALYLCASSPLPGGANVLTFGAGSRLTVL.

The chain links TRBV10-3 to TRBJ1-1, with a possible D match to TRBD1 (5 bases). This CDR3 is built from 12 residues. In germline, CDR1 is ENHRY, CDR2 SYGVKD. The V and J ends lost 11 bases and 3 bases respectively, with 13 bases between them. As DNA, the CDR3 is TGTGCCGCTGCGGGACGGGACACTGAAGCTTTCTTT. Encoded protein: CAAAGRDTEAFF.

The V and J genes are TRBV6-5 and TRBJ1-1; weak D call: TRBD1 (5 bases). CDR3 size: 11 residues. Germline V gene lookup returns CDR1 MNHEY and CDR2 SVGAGI. V was cut by 6 bases and J by 7 bases, with 9 bases left in between. CDR3 in DNA: TGTGCCAGCAGGGGGAGGGGTGAAGCTTTCTTT. It is translated as CASRGRGEAFF.

The chain recombines TRBV10-3 with TRBJ1-2; possibly TRBD1 for D (6 bases). The CDR3 consists of 15 residues. Trimming stripped 0 bases from V and 9 bases from J, with 17 bases between. Germline CDR1 ENHRY, CDR2 SYGVKD. CDR3 DNA sequence: TGTGCCATCAGTGAGTCGAGGGCAGGGGAGAATAGCTACACCTTC. Protein product: CAISESRAGENSYTF.

The chain joins TRBV6-5 to TRBJ2-1; TRBD2 aligns across 9 bases. CDR3 length: 15 amino acids. The V gene end was trimmed by 5 bases and the J gene end by 7 bases; junction bases not matched to a gene: 9. Germline CDR1 and CDR2: MNHEY and SVGAGI. Written as DNA, the CDR3 is TGTGCCAGCAGTCCTCCTAGCGGGATCGGGAATGAGCAGTTCTTC. Amino acid sequence: CASSPPSGIGNEQFF.

The genes are TRBV19 and TRBJ2-2; 8 nucleotides match TRBD2. Germline V gives CDR1 LNHDA, CDR2 SQIVND (reference sequence). V shed 7 bases and J 4 bases; nucleotides not matched to a gene: 11. The CDR3 is 16 amino acids. The CDR3 bases are TGTGCCAGTACCCCCCGGGGGGGGCCGTCCACCGGGGAGCTGTTTTTT. Translating it yields CASTPRGGPSTGELFF.

The rearrangement uses TRBV9 and TRBJ2-6; tentative D call: TRBD1 (5 bases). This CDR3 spans 19 amino acids. From germline, CDR1 is SGDLS and CDR2 YYNGEE. Trimming took off 4 bases at V and 0 bases at J, with 20 bases between the two ends. The CDR3 DNA is TGTGCCAGCAGCTCCGATCGACGCGACAGAGGCTCTGGGGCCAACGTCCTGACTTTC. Residues: CASSSDRRDRGSGANVLTF.

The chain couples TRBV5-1 to TRBJ2-7; TRBD2 matches at 8 bases. V shed 0 bases, J shed 2 bases, and the junction held 4 bases outside the gene matches. Germline values: CDR1 SGHRS, CDR2 YFSETQ. The CDR3 contains 15 residues. The CDR3 region is CASSLGAGGPYEQYF. DNA of the CDR3: TGCGCCAGCAGCTTGGGGGCGGGAGGTCCCTACGAGCAGTACTTC.

The chain is built from TRBV7-9 and TRBJ2-7; 7 positions match TRBD1. V gave up 4 bases and J gave up 2 bases; unmatched junction bases: 5. Germline assignment: CDR1 SEHNR and CDR2 FQNEAQ (reference sequence). This CDR3 spans 14 amino acids. The CDR3 DNA reads TGTGCCAGCAGCTCTCCGGGACAGCCCTACGAGCAGTACTTC. Amino acid sequence: CASSSPGQPYEQYF.

The chain recombines TRBV7-2 with TRBJ2-1; 7 bases fit TRBD2. CDR3 size: 13 residues. Per the germline V gene, CDR1 is SGHTA and CDR2 is FQGNSA. Germline trimming cut 5 bases from V and 8 bases from J; bases unmatched to any gene: 6. The DNA for the CDR3 is TGTGCCAGCAGCCCCTCCCGGGGGGATGAGCAGTTCTTC. Its translation is CASSPSRGDEQFF.

The chain employs TRBV5-4 and TRBJ2-7; TRBD1 might be the D (5 bases). CDR3 length equals 14 residues. In germline, CDR1 is SGHNT, CDR2 YYREEE (reference sequence). The V end was cut by 1 base, the J end by 9 bases, with 17 bases between. The CDR3 sequence: CASSLKTGPPVQYF. Here the CDR3 DNA reads TGTGCCAGCAGCTTGAAAACAGGTCCCCCCGTGCAGTACTTC.

The chain is built from TRBV4-1 and TRBJ2-2; D call uncertain. The CDR3 sequence is 13 residues long. Trimming removed 1 base from V and 7 bases from J, with 7 bases in between. Germline-derived CDR1 and CDR2 are MGHRA and YSYEKL. The CDR3 DNA follows: TGCGCCAGCAGCCAAGCTACCGTCGGGGAGCTGTTTTTT. It encodes CASSQATVGELFF.

This clone appeared a few times. The gene calls are TRBV29-1 and TRBJ1-1; D remains ambiguous. The CDR3 runs to 13 residues. Trimming took off 4 bases at V and 3 bases at J, with 12 bases between the two ends. Germline V gene data show CDR1 as SQVTM and CDR2 as ANQGSEA. The chain's CDR3 is CSVVWPLDTEAFF. CDR3 nucleotides: TGCAGCGTTGTATGGCCCTTGGACACTGAAGCTTTCTTT.

This rearrangement joins TRBV2 to TRBJ2-5, with 13 nucleotides matching TRBD2. CDR3 length equals 17 residues. In germline, CDR1 is SNHLY, CDR2 FYNNEI. V trimming: 7 bases; J trimming: 2 bases; junction bases outside the gene matches: 10. Written as DNA, the CDR3 is TGTGCCAGCACCCTTGGGATACTAGCGGGAGGGCAAGAGACCCAGTACTTC. Encoded protein: CASTLGILAGGQETQYF.

Here the CDR3 DNA reads TGTGCCAGCAGGGGACAGGCCAACACTGAAGCTTTCTTT. As protein: CASRGQANTEAFF. This rearrangement joins TRBV19 to TRBJ1-1; 8 bases align to TRBD1. Unmatched junction bases numbered 5, after V lost 9 bases and J lost 2 bases. The germline V gene encodes CDR1 LNHDA and CDR2 SQIVND (reference sequence). There are 13 residues in the CDR3. Filled out from reference TRBV19 and TRBJ1-1, the complete variable domain reads DGGITQSPKYLFRKEGQNVTLSCEQNLNHDAMYWYRQDPGQGLRLIYYSQIVNDFQKGDIAEGYSVSREKKESFPLTVTSAQKNPTAFYLCASRGQANTEAFFGQGTRLTVV.

The genes are TRBV7-2 and TRBJ2-5; TRBD1 might be the D (5 bases). The CDR3 extends over 14 amino acids. V was shortened by 5 bases and J by 4 bases, with 14 bases between the two germline ends. Per germline, CDR1 SGHTA and CDR2 FQGNSA. As DNA, the CDR3 is TGTGCCAGCAGCATATCCCGGACAAGAGAGACCCAGTACTTC. Its protein is CASSISRTRETQYF.

This clone was seen more than once but under ten times. The rearrangement uses TRBV5-8 and TRBJ2-3, with 10 bases matching TRBD1. The CDR3 spans 14 residues. Unmatched junction bases numbered 7, after V lost 5 bases and J lost 7 bases. Germline lookup yields CDR1 SGHTS and CDR2 YDEGEE. CDR3 sequence reads: CASSQTGGEYTQYF. In DNA, the CDR3 is TGTGCCAGCAGTCAGACAGGGGGCGAGTATACGCAGTATTTT.

This rearrangement joins TRBV5-1 to TRBJ1-1; D possibly corresponds to TRBD1 (6 bases). The ends were cut back, 4 bases at V and 6 bases at J, with 16 bases in the middle. The CDR3 has 14 residues. Germline V CDR1 and CDR2: SGHRS, YFSETQ. CDR3 sequence (DNA): TGCGCCAGCAGCCCCGTACAGGGAAACGCTGAAGCTTTCTTT. Translation: CASSPVQGNAEAFF.

This clone was recorded a few times. This chain joins TRBV25-1 and TRBJ2-1, with 11 bases that match TRBD2. There are 15 residues in the CDR3. CDR1 and CDR2 from the germline V gene are MGHDK and SYGVNS. J was trimmed by 6 bases and V by 4 bases; bases with no gene match: 5. Here the CDR3 reads CASSGGGTSGNEQFF. The CDR3 DNA reads TGTGCCAGCAGTGGGGGGGGGACTAGCGGCAATGAGCAGTTCTTC.

The chain recombines TRBV6-5 with TRBJ2-7, with 9 bases fitting TRBD2. Per the germline V gene, CDR1 is MNHEY and CDR2 is SVGAGI. The CDR3 has 15 residues. Trimming removed 5 bases from V and 0 bases from J; junction bases left unmatched: 5. In nucleotides, the CDR3 is TGTGCCAGCAGTCGACTAGCGGAGCGCTCCTACGAGCAGTACTTC. Translation: CASSRLAERSYEQYF.

This CDR3 reads CASSIYGTHYGYTF. The CDR3 nucleotides are TGTGCCAGTAGTATCTACGGGACTCACTATGGCTACACCTTC. The rearrangement uses TRBV19 and TRBJ1-2; D is possibly TRBD1 (5 bases). Germline V gives CDR1 LNHDA, CDR2 SQIVND (reference sequence). V was pared by 3 bases and J by 3 bases, with 11 bases between. This CDR3 comprises 14 residues.

The chain links TRBV4-1 to TRBJ1-2; D is uncertain. Looked up from germline, CDR1 is MGHRA and CDR2 is YSYEKL. The CDR3 covers 16 residues. The germline V and J ends were trimmed by 2 bases and 0 bases, with 13 bases remaining between them. Here the CDR3 reads CASSQPGRKTNYGYTF. The DNA of the CDR3 is TGCGCCAGCAGCCAACCGGGTCGGAAGACTAACTATGGCTACACCTTC.

The genes are TRBV7-9 and TRBJ1-1, with TRBD1 matching over 9 bases. Germline V gene lookup returns CDR1 SEHNR and CDR2 FQNEAQ (reference sequence). The ends lost 4 bases at V and 11 bases at J; junction bases unmatched: 17. The CDR3 loop spans 16 amino acids. CDR3 in DNA: TGTGCCAGCAGCTCCCTCCGGGACAGGGAGCGCCTTGAGGCTTTCTTT. Translation: CASSSLRDRERLEAFF.

The chain has TRBV5-1 and TRBJ1-2; 7 bases align to TRBD1. J was trimmed by 6 bases and V by 0 bases; bases with no gene match: 2. Per germline, CDR1 SGHRS and CDR2 YFSETQ. This CDR3 comprises 13 residues. The CDR3 sequence is CASSLGQGHGYTF. The CDR3 coding sequence is TGCGCCAGCAGCTTGGGACAGGGCCATGGCTACACCTTC.

The chain has TRBV4-1 and TRBJ1-1; D possibly corresponds to TRBD1 (5 bases). Per the germline V gene, CDR1 is MGHRA and CDR2 is YSYEKL. Trimming cost V 3 bases and J 1 base, with 12 bases left between them. CDR3 size: 15 residues. The CDR3: CASSHLRVGNTEAFF. In nucleotides, the CDR3 is TGCGCCAGCAGCCACCTCAGGGTAGGGAACACTGAAGCTTTCTTT.

The chain combines TRBV10-1 with TRBJ2-1, with D possibly TRBD1 on 6 matching bases. Trimming pared 4 bases from V and 5 bases from J, leaving 9 bases between. Germline CDR1 is WNHNN and CDR2 is SYGVQD (reference sequence). The length of the CDR3 is 13 residues. The CDR3, as DNA: TGCGCCAGCAGTGGGGGGCCGAACAATGAGCAGTTCTTC. It codes for CASSGGPNNEQFF.

This chain connects TRBV5-6 to TRBJ2-7; a possible D gene is TRBD2 (5 bases). V shed 0 bases and J shed 6 bases, with 7 bases lying between them. The CDR3 contains 12 residues. Germline V lookup: CDR1 SGHDT, CDR2 YYEEEE. The CDR3 bases are TGTGCCAGCAGCTTGGACGGGGTCGAGCAGTACTTC. Its translation: CASSLDGVEQYF. Using reference TRBV5-6 and TRBJ2-7 for the parts outside the CDR3, the full variable domain is DAGVTQSPTHLIKTRGQQVTLRCSPKSGHDTVSWYQQALGQGPQFIFQYYEEEERQRGNFPDRFSGHQFPNYSSELNVNALLLGDSALYLCASSLDGVEQYFGPGTRLTVT.